The entry below describes one T cell receptor (beta chain). This record comes from a study of T-cell reconstitution after alpha-beta-depleted transplantation in children. Trimming took 5 bases from V and 5 from J; bases not matched to a gene: 10. Germline CDR1 reads LGHNA; CDR2 reads YSLEER. This CDR3 has 15 residues. A TCRbeta library incorporating unique molecular identifiers was prepared. One entry per CDR3 protein, called by TCRdb with MiXCR from the PCR reads. The sample lists approximately 350,000 distinct CDR3 sequences, 10% occurring once. This sequence joins TRBV4-3 and TRBJ2-3; 7 positions match TRBD2. The specimen comprised PBMCs from the stem cell graft donor, sampled from the stem cell graft. The TCR comes from a human donor who donated a stem cell graft to a child with acute lymphoblastic leukemia. The CDR3 nucleotides read TGCGCCAGCAGCGGAGGCGGGAGTTTTGGAGATACGCAGTATTTT. Amino acid sequence: CASSGGGSFGDTQYF.